This section outlines one T cell receptor (beta chain) sequence together with its context. Germline V CDR1 and CDR2: KGHSH, LQKENI. This CDR3 region has 17 residues. The V and J ends lost 4 bases and 3 bases respectively, with 22 bases between them. The data belong to a study of blood T cell repertoires in COVID-19. Overall study: Donors in the United States, Italy and Spain gave samples during acute or convalescent COVID-19. T cells, B-cell-depleted T cells, or PBMCs provided the cDNA or gDNA that served as material.

Original analysis: How many nucleated cells were present was estimated from reference gene primer amplification. TCRdb's table, derived via immunoSEQ multiplex PCR, lists solely in-frame clones and lacks some. D and trimming were read from the DNA, whereas the V and J calls and clone size are those reported in that table. Of approximately 70,000 clones in the sample, 75% to 85% were seen once. This clonotype was obtained from a woman aged 80 or over with active or convalescent COVID-19. This chain connects TRBV18 to TRBJ2-7; a possible D gene is TRBD2 (5 bases). The specimen sequenced was peripheral blood. The CDR3 reads CASSREFVGAVDYEQYF. CDR3 DNA sequence: TGTGCCAGCTCACGGGAATTTGTGGGAGCGGTAGACTACGAGCAGTACTTC.